This TCR beta chain was identified during a study of naive and memory T cell subsets. Ligated cDNA underwent four rounds of PCR with nested alpha and beta constant region primers and SP2. Blood and skin TCR RNA was reverse transcribed with alpha and beta constant primers. TCRdb called the 5' RACE reads again in MiXCR, with one record for every CDR3 protein. The table lists tens of thousands of distinct CDR3 sequences, about 7.1% of them singletons. An oligonucleotide containing a UMI was ligated to the 3' end of TCR cDNA. Whole blood, 2.5 ml, came from adult healthy volunteers. Input was about 1 to 1,100 ng of DNase-treated total RNA without cell sorting. In this sample, this clonotype turned up a few times. This CDR3 is 11 amino acids long. The V gene lost 8 bases and the J gene lost 1 base, with 5 bases spanning the gap. Germline assignment: CDR1 LNHDA and CDR2 SQIVND (reference sequence).

The chain links TRBV19 to TRBJ1-1; D gene uncertain. This clonotype was obtained from a female donor in good health. CDR3 amino acids: CASRGNTEAFF. DNA of the CDR3: TGTGCCAGTCGGGGGAACACTGAAGCTTTCTTT.